The clone carrying this T cell receptor (beta chain) was counted at least ten times. No antigen is known for it. Using constant-segment primers, 5'RACE produced TCR alpha and TCR beta cDNA libraries carrying sample barcodes and UMIs. TCRdb ran MiXCR on the 5' RACE reads and lists one entry per CDR3 protein. This sample has approximately 480,000 distinct CDR3 sequences; 15% to 20% occur once, and the top ten carry more than 9%. The CDR3 is 16 amino acids. Trimming cost V 5 bases and J 1 base, with 15 bases left between them. Per the germline V gene, CDR1 is LGHNA and CDR2 is YNFKEQ. The data belong to a study of T-cell memory formation after mild COVID-19. The overall study: In these data, TCR clusters were largely donor specific.

Study outcomes and limitations: Later expanders leaned CD4+, whereas clones that contracted between day 15 and 85 were balanced CD4/CD8. Contracting CD8+ clones were enriched in EMRA, CD4+ mainly in CM and EM.

The receptor's source is an adult woman who had mild COVID-19 (a few samples of this study predate the infection). Cell type and time point are not known. The sample consisted of PBMCs or a T cell subset sorted from them (not recorded which). The chain carries TRBV4-2 and TRBJ1-5; D is possibly TRBD1 (5 bases). The DNA of the CDR3 is TGTGCCAGCAGCTGGAGAACAGGAGGAAGCAATCAGCCCCAGCATTTT. This sequence encodes CASSWRTGGSNQPQHF.